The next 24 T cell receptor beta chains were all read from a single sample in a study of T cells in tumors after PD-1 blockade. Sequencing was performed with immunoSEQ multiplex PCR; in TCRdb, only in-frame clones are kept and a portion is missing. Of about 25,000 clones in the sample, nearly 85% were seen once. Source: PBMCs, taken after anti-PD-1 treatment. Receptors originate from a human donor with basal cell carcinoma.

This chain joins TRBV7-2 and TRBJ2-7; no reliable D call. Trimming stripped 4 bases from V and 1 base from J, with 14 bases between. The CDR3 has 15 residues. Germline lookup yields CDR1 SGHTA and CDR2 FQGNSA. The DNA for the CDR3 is TGTGCCAGCAGCTATTATACGGTACCGTCCTACGAGCAGTACTTC. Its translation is CASSYYTVPSYEQYF.

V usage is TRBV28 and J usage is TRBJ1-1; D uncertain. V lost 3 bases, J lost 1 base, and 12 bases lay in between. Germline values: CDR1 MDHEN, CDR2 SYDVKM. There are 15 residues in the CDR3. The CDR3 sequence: CASSFGAYTNTEAFF. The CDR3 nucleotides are TGTGCCAGCAGTTTTGGAGCCTACACGAACACTGAAGCTTTCTTT.

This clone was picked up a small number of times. CDR3 DNA: TGTGCCAGCACTTTAGCACTAGATTTCACAGATACGCAGTATTTT. Its protein is CASTLALDFTDTQYF. The chain recombines TRBV6-5 with TRBJ2-3, with a possible D match to TRBD2 (5 bases). The germline V gene encodes CDR1 MNHEY and CDR2 SVGAGI. V gave up 7 bases and J gave up 2 bases, with 16 bases separating them. The CDR3 totals 15 residues.

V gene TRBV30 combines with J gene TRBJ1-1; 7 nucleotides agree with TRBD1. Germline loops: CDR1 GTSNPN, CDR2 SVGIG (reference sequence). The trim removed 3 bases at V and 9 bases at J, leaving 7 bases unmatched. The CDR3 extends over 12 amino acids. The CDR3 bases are TGTGCCTGGAGCCGCAGACAGGGCAAAGCTTTCTTT. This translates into CAWSRRQGKAFF.

The CDR3 region is CASSFLNEKLFF. The CDR3 DNA reads as TGTGCCAGCAGTTTTTTGAATGAAAAACTGTTTTTT. This sequence joins TRBV6-6 and TRBJ1-4, with D unresolved. This CDR3 is 12 amino acids long. The V and J ends lost 4 bases and 5 bases respectively, with 5 bases between them. The germline V gene encodes CDR1 MNHNY and CDR2 SVGAGI (reference sequence).

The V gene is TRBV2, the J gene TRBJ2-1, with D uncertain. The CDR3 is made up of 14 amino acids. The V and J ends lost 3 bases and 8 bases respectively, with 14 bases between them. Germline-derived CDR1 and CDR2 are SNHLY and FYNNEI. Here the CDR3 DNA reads TGTGCCAGCAGTGATGTTAGCCCAGGAGATGAGCAGTTCTTC. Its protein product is CASSDVSPGDEQFF.

The CDR3: CASSYDRGRETQYF. Here the CDR3 DNA reads TGTGCCAGCAGTTACGACAGGGGGAGGGAGACCCAGTACTTC. The rearrangement uses TRBV6-6 and TRBJ2-5; 9 bases agree with TRBD1. This CDR3 is 14 amino acids long. Germline V gene data show CDR1 as MNHNY and CDR2 as SVGAGI (reference sequence). V shed 2 bases and J 5 bases; nucleotides not matched to a gene: 3.

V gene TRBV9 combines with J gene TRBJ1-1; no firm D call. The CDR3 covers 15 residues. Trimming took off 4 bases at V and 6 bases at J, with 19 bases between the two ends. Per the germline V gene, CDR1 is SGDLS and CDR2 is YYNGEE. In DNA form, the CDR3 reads TGTGCCAGCAGCTATCGAGGGAGTAGCGCGGCTGAAGCTTTCTTT. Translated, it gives CASSYRGSSAAEAFF. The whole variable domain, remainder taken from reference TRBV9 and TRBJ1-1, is DSGVTQTPKHLITATGQRVTLRCSPRSGDLSVYWYQQSLDQGLQFLIQYYNGEERAKGNILERFSAQQFPDLHSELNLSSLELGDSALYFCASSYRGSSAAEAFFGQGTRLTVV.

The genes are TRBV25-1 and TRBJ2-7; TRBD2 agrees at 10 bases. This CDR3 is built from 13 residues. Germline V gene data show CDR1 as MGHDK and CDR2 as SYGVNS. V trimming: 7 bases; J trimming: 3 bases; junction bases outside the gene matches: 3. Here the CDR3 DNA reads TGTGCCAGCAAAGCGGGGGGGTTCTACGAGCAGTACTTC. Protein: CASKAGGFYEQYF.

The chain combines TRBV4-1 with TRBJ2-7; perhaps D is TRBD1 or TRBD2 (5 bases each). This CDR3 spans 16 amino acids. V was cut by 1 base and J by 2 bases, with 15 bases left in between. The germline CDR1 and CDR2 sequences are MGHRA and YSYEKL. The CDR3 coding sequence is TGCGCCAGCAGCCAAGGCGGCCTAGGGGACCCCTACGAGCAGTACTTC. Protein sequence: CASSQGGLGDPYEQYF.

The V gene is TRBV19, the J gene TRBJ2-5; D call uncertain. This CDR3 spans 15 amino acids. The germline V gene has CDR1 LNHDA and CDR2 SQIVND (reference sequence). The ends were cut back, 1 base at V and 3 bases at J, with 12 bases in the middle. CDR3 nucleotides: TGTGCCAGTAGTATAGGCACGCTCCTGGAAGAGACCCAGTACTTC. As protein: CASSIGTLLEETQYF.

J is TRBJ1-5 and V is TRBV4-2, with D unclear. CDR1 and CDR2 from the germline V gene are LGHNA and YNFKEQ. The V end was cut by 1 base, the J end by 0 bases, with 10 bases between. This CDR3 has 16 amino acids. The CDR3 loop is CASSQAQQLSNQPQHF. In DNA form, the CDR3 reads TGTGCCAGCAGCCAAGCTCAGCAGCTTAGCAATCAGCCCCAGCATTTT.

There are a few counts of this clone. DNA for the CDR3: TGTGCCAGCAGCCAAGATCCAGGCATGAACACTGAAGCTTTCTTT. Its translation: CASSQDPGMNTEAFF. This chain uses TRBV3-1 (or the pseudogene TRBV3-2) with TRBJ1-1; unclear D gene. Trimming pared 0 bases from V and 0 bases from J, leaving 8 bases between. The CDR3 length is 15 residues. Germline values: CDR1 LGHDT, CDR2 YNNKEL (reference sequence).

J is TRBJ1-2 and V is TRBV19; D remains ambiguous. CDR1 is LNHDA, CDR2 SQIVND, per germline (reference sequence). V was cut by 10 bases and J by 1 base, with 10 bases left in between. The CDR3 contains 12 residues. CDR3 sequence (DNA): TGTGCCACCTCCGGGAATAACTATGGCTACACCTTC. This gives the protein CATSGNNYGYTF.

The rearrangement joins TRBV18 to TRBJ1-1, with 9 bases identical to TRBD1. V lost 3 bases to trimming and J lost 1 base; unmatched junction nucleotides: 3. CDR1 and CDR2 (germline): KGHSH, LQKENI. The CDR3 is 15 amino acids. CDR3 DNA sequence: TGTGCCAGCTCACCCCAGACAGGGGGGAACACTGAAGCTTTCTTT. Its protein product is CASSPQTGGNTEAFF.

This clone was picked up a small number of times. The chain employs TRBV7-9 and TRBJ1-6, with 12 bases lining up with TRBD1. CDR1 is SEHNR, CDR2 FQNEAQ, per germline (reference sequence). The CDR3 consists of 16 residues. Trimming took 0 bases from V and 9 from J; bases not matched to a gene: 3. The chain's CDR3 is CASSLAGTGGLSPLHF. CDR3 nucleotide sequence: TGTGCCAGCAGCTTAGCCGGGACAGGGGGCCTTTCACCCCTCCACTTT.

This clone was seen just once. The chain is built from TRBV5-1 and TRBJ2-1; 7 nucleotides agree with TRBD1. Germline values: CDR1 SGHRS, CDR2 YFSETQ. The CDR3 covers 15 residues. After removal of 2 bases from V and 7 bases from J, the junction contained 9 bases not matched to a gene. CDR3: CASSLGQGEWNEQFF. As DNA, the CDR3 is TGCGCCAGCAGCTTAGGGCAGGGGGAGTGGAATGAGCAGTTCTTC.

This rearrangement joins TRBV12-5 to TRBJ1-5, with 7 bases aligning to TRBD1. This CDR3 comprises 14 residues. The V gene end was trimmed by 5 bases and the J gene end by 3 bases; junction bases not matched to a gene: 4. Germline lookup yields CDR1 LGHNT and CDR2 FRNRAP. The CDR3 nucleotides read TGTGCTAGTGGTGGCAGGGGGAACAATCAGCCCCAGCATTTT. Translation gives CASGGRGNNQPQHF.

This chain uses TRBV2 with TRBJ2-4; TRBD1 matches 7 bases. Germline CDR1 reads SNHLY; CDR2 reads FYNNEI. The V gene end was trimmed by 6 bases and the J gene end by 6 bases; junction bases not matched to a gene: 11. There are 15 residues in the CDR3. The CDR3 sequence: CASRENQGEGNIQYF. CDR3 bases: TGTGCCAGCAGGGAGAATCAGGGGGAAGGAAACATTCAGTACTTC. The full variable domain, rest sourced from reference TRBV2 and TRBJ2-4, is EPEVTQTPSHQVTQMGQEVILRCVPISNHLYFYWYRQILGQKVEFLVSFYNNEISEKSEIFDDQFSVERPDGSNFTLKIRSTKLEDSAMYFCASRENQGEGNIQYFGAGTRLSVL.

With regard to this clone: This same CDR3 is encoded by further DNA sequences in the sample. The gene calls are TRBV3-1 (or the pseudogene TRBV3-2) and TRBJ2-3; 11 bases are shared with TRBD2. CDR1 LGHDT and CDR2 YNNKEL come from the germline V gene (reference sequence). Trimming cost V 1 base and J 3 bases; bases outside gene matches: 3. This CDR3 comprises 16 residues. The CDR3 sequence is CASSQVSGGGTDTQYF. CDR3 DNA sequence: TGTGCCAGCAGCCAAGTTAGCGGGGGGGGGACAGATACGCAGTATTTT.

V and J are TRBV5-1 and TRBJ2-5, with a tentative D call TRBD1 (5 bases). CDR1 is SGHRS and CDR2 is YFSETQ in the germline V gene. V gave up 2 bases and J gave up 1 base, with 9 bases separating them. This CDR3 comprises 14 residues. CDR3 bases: TGCGCCAGCAGCTTTAGGGGCCGCCAAGAGACCCAGTACTTC. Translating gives CASSFRGRQETQYF.

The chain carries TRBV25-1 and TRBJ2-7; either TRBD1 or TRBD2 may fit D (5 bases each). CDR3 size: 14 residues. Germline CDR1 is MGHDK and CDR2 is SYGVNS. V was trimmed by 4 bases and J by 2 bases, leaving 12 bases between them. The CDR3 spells CASSARDGTYEQYF. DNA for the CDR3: TGTGCCAGCAGTGCAAGGGACGGAACCTACGAGCAGTACTTC.

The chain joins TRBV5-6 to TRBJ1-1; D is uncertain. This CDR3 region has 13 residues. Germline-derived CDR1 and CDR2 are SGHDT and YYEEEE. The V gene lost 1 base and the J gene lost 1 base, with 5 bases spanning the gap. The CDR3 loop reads CASSLKWNTEAFF. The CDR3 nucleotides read TGTGCCAGCAGCTTGAAATGGAACACTGAAGCTTTCTTT. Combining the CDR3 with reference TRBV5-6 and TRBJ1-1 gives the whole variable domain DAGVTQSPTHLIKTRGQQVTLRCSPKSGHDTVSWYQQALGQGPQFIFQYYEEEERQRGNFPDRFSGHQFPNYSSELNVNALLLGDSALYLCASSLKWNTEAFFGQGTRLTVV.

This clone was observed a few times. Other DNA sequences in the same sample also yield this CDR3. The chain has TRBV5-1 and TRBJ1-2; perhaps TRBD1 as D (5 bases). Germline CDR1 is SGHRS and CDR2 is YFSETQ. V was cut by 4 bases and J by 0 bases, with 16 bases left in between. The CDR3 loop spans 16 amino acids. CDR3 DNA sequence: TGCGCCAGCAGCGATAATCCGGACACGTCTAACTATGGCTACACCTTC. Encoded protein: CASSDNPDTSNYGYTF. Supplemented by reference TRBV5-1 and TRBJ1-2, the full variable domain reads KAGVTQTPRYLIKTRGQQVTLSCSPISGHRSVSWYQQTPGQGLQFLFEYFSETQRNKGNFPGRFSGRQFSNSRSEMNVSTLELGDSALYLCASSDNPDTSNYGYTFGSGTRLTVV.